One and the same sample provided the 3 T cell receptor beta chains below, sequenced in a study of blood T cell repertoires in COVID-19. Sequencing used immunoSEQ multiplex PCR; TCRdb keeps in-frame clones, though not all of them. The table shows over 65,000 clones, with about nine tenths occurring only once. The sequenced material came from peripheral blood. The origin of the receptors is a man over 45 with active or convalescent COVID-19.

The chain recombines TRBV7-2 with TRBJ2-7; perhaps TRBD1 as D (5 bases). CDR1 is SGHTA, CDR2 FQGNSA, per germline. This CDR3 has 14 amino acids. The ends were cut back, 6 bases at V and 1 base at J, with 13 bases in the middle. In DNA, the CDR3 is TGTGCCAGCAGACAACCAGGGCCATCCTACGAGCAGTACTTC. This translates into CASRQPGPSYEQYF.

The chain recombines TRBV30 with TRBJ1-2; 10 bases fit TRBD1. CDR3 length: 17 amino acids. Per germline, CDR1 GTSNPN and CDR2 SVGIG (reference sequence). The junction had 11 bases not matched to a gene; V was cut back by 0 bases and J by 4 bases. CDR3 sequence reads: CAWSVISLRTGGYGYTF. The CDR3, as DNA: TGTGCCTGGAGTGTGATATCTCTGCGGACAGGGGGCTATGGCTACACCTTC.

The chain is built from TRBV5-1 and TRBJ2-6, with D tentatively TRBD1 (5 bases). CDR3 size: 17 residues. Germline V lookup: CDR1 SGHRS, CDR2 YFSETQ. The V end was cut by 0 bases, the J end by 0 bases, with 10 bases between. The DNA of the CDR3 is TGCGCCAGCAGCTTGGAGACAGCCAACTCTGGGGCCAACGTCCTGACTTTC. Translation: CASSLETANSGANVLTF.